This T cell receptor beta chain was recovered during a study of blood T cell repertoires in COVID-19. Sequencing was performed with immunoSEQ multiplex PCR; in TCRdb, only in-frame clones are kept and a portion is missing. Of roughly 300,000 clones listed, around 87% are singletons. Germline-derived CDR1 and CDR2 are MRHNA and SNTAGT. This CDR3 has 13 residues. The V end was cut by 0 bases, the J end by 4 bases, with 6 bases between. The sequence came from a woman aged 25 to 39 who had recovered from COVID-19. The sequencing sample was made of PBMCs or T cells enriched from blood (not recorded which). This rearrangement joins TRBV6-4 to TRBJ1-2, with a tentative D call TRBD1 (5 bases). This CDR3 is CASSDSTGYGYTF. The CDR3 DNA reads as TGTGCCAGCAGTGACTCCACAGGCTATGGCTACACCTTC.